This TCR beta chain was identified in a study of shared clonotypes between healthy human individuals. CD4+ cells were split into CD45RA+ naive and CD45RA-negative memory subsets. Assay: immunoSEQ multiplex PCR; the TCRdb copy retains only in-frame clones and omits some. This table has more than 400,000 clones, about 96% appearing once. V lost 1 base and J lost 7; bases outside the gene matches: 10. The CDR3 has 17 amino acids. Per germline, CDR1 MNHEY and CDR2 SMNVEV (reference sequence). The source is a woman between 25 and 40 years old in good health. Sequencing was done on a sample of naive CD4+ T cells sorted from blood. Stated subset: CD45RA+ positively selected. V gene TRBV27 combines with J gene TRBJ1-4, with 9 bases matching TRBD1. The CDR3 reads CASSLWDRVAMGEKLFF. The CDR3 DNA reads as TGTGCCAGCAGTTTATGGGACAGGGTGGCCATGGGTGAAAAACTGTTTTTT.